One sample yielded the 8 T cell receptor beta chains listed below, sequenced in a study of a mutant IDH1 vaccine in newly diagnosed glioma. Time point given: week 5, during vaccination. All doses held 300 ug of mutant IDH1 20-mer peptide, with topical imiquimod. Sequencing was performed with immunoSEQ multiplex PCR; in TCRdb, only in-frame clones are kept and a portion is missing. The sample yields 35,000 to 45,000 clones, roughly nine tenths seen once. No antigen has been identified for these receptors. The sequenced sample was PBMCs, obtained from a glioma patient whose treatment included an IDH1 peptide vaccine. These receptors all come from a man in his forties or fifties with glioma.

The chain links TRBV4-1 to TRBJ1-5; no clear D. Trimming shortened V by 2 bases and J by 4 bases, and 6 bases separated the two germline ends. CDR1 is MGHRA and CDR2 is YSYEKL in the germline V gene. CDR3 size: 13 residues. The CDR3 DNA reads TGCGCCAGCAGCCAACGGCAAAATCAGCCCCAGCATTTT. Amino acid sequence: CASSQRQNQPQHF.

The chain has TRBV11-2 and TRBJ2-3; 10 bases map to TRBD2. Looked up from germline, CDR1 is SGHAT and CDR2 is FQNNGV. The CDR3 is 17 residues long. The V and J ends lost 5 bases and 2 bases, in that order; junction bases with no gene match: 10. The CDR3 region has the DNA TGTGCCAGCAGCCTTATGGAGCGGGGGGGAGACACAGATACGCAGTATTTT. Translated: CASSLMERGGDTDTQYF.

V and J are TRBV27 and TRBJ2-1; maybe TRBD2 (6 bases). This CDR3 contains 14 residues. Germline CDR1 MNHEY, CDR2 SMNVEV (reference sequence). Trimming stripped 7 bases from V and 4 bases from J, with 14 bases between. CDR3 region: CASKAAGAYNEQFF. The CDR3 DNA sequence: TGTGCCAGCAAAGCAGCGGGTGCTTACAATGAGCAGTTCTTC.

This sequence joins TRBV27 and TRBJ2-1; TRBD1 agrees at 9 bases. This CDR3 has 19 amino acids. In germline, CDR1 is MNHEY, CDR2 SMNVEV (reference sequence). V gave up 0 bases and J gave up 9 bases; unmatched junction bases: 18. CDR3 coding DNA: TGTGCCAGCAGTTTATCCTGGGGCCCCCGGGACAGGGTTGCTCGTGAGCAGTTCTTC. Translating it yields CASSLSWGPRDRVAREQFF.

For the CDR3, the DNA is TGTGCCAGCAGCCAATCCAGGGAAGAGACCCAGTACTTC. It translates to CASSQSREETQYF. The rearrangement links TRBV4-2 to TRBJ2-5, with D perhaps TRBD1 (5 bases). The CDR3 extends over 13 amino acids. The V gene's germline CDR1 is LGHNA and CDR2 YNFKEQ. Trimming took off 2 bases at V and 3 bases at J, with 7 bases between the two ends.

The chain links TRBV5-1 to TRBJ2-3; 7 bases line up with TRBD2. The CDR3 runs 14 residues. Germline V CDR1 and CDR2: SGHRS, YFSETQ. Trimming took 5 bases from V and 0 from J; bases not matched to a gene: 3. Written as DNA, the CDR3 is TGCGCCAGCAGAGCGGGACCTAGCACAGATACGCAGTATTTT. Its translation: CASRAGPSTDTQYF.

CDR3 loop: CASRTGTGALQPQHF. The DNA for the CDR3 is TGTGCCAGCAGAACCGGGACAGGGGCCCTCCAGCCCCAGCATTTT. This sequence joins TRBV7-8 and TRBJ1-5, with TRBD1 matching over 10 bases. Trimming removed 6 bases from V and 7 bases from J; junction bases left unmatched: 9. Germline CDR1 reads SGHVS; CDR2 reads FQNEAQ. The length of the CDR3 is 15 residues.

V is TRBV2 and J is TRBJ1-1; 7 positions match TRBD1. V trimming: 7 bases; J trimming: 5 bases; junction bases outside the gene matches: 10. This CDR3 is 14 amino acids long. Germline V CDR1 and CDR2: SNHLY, FYNNEI. The CDR3 DNA reads TGTGCCAGCATCAGAGGGGGCCTAGTTACTGAAGCTTTCTTT. Its translation: CASIRGGLVTEAFF.